This TCR beta chain was captured in a study of T cell repertoires in cytomegalovirus infection. As for the study in general: CMV epitopes, recently identified HLA-C-restricted and well-studied HLA-B-restricted, were used. Public signatures in TCR beta pointed to CMV infection and matching HLA type.

Findings and limits, study-wide: HLA-C-restricted, CMV-specific TCR beta clonotypes were dominant ex vivo. Of the TCR beta families, the public ones yielded a cumulative frequency that identified carriers of CMV plus the relevant HLA.

Trimming pared 8 bases from V and 8 bases from J, leaving 10 bases between. The CDR3 contains 11 residues. Each CDR3 protein gets one entry after TCRdb re-called the reads with MiXCR. Of some 700,000 distinct CDR3 sequences in the sample, around a third are singletons; the top ten hold around a sixth. As to this clonotype: What it binds is unknown.

This chain connects TRBV12-3 or TRBV12-4 to TRBJ2-1; no clear D. This TCR derives from a human donor in good health (CMV status not recorded). Some clones in this sample may be carry-over from other donors' samples. Sequences were derived from cultured PBMCs, sampled from culture after CMV antigen stimulation. For the CDR3, the DNA is TGTGCCAGCTTGGTGCGCCATGAGCAGTTCTTC. It codes for CASLVRHEQFF.